These 28 T cell receptor beta chains were sequenced from one sample in a study of blood T cell repertoires in COVID-19. Only in-frame clones appear in the TCRdb table, and some are missing; sequencing was by immunoSEQ multiplex PCR. The data show roughly 280,000 clones, 75% to 90% seen once. Sequenced sample: peripheral blood. The receptors were sampled from a woman aged 45-59 years who had recovered from COVID-19.

This chain links TRBV5-1 with TRBJ1-2; D is undetermined. V was cut by 0 bases and J by 7 bases, with 13 bases left in between. This CDR3 is built from 14 residues. Germline loops: CDR1 SGHRS, CDR2 YFSETQ. CDR3 region: CASSLAPTTGGYTF. The CDR3 bases are TGCGCCAGCAGCTTGGCACCAACCACGGGTGGCTACACCTTC.

This chain connects TRBV7-2 to TRBJ1-1; perhaps TRBD1 as D (5 bases). The V end was cut by 5 bases, the J end by 4 bases, with 14 bases between. Germline loops: CDR1 SGHTA, CDR2 FQGNSA. The CDR3 loop spans 14 amino acids. Here the CDR3 reads CASSPWGLGTEAFF. The CDR3 bases are TGTGCCAGCAGCCCCTGGGGCCTAGGCACTGAAGCTTTCTTT.

This chain links TRBV27 with TRBJ1-5; unclear D gene. Between the trimmed V and J ends, which lost 10 bases and 7 bases, there was a span of 20 bases. Germline lookup yields CDR1 MNHEY and CDR2 SMNVEV (reference sequence). The CDR3 has 14 amino acids. In DNA form, the CDR3 reads TGTGCCACCGGGGAAGAGCCCTGGAGGCAGCCCCAGCATTTT. Translating it yields CATGEEPWRQPQHF.

The chain employs TRBV27 and TRBJ2-1; 12 bases map to TRBD2. The CDR3 length is 17 residues. CDR1 is MNHEY and CDR2 is SMNVEV in the germline V gene (reference sequence). With 6 bases clipped from V and 3 bases from J, the junction kept 9 bases outside the gene matches. CDR3 amino acids: CASSPRLAGAVYNEQFF. For the CDR3, the DNA is TGTGCCAGCAGCCCTAGACTAGCGGGAGCGGTCTACAATGAGCAGTTCTTC.

The chain joins TRBV28 to TRBJ1-5; unclear D gene. The CDR3 loop spans 12 amino acids. V dropped 6 bases and J dropped 6 bases, with 9 bases sitting between them. The V gene's germline CDR1 is MDHEN and CDR2 SYDVKM. This CDR3 reads CASSFPGQPQHF. CDR3 nucleotides: TGTGCCAGCAGCTTCCCGGGTCAGCCCCAGCATTTT. The complete variable domain, with remaining parts taken from reference TRBV28 and TRBJ1-5, reads DVKVTQSSRYLVKRTGEKVFLECVQDMDHENMFWYRQDPGLGLRLIYFSYDVKMKEKGDIPEGYSVSREKKERFSLILESASTNQTSMYLCASSFPGQPQHFGDGTRLSIL.

The chain has TRBV9 and TRBJ2-7; the match to TRBD1 covers 10 bases. J gave up 6 bases and V 4 bases, and 7 bases lay outside the gene matches. The germline gives CDR1 SGDLS, CDR2 YYNGEE. CDR3 length equals 14 residues. CDR3: CASSPPGQGSEQYF. The CDR3 nucleotides read TGTGCCAGCAGCCCCCCGGGACAGGGGTCCGAGCAGTACTTC.

The chain carries TRBV4-2 and TRBJ2-1, with D maybe TRBD2 (6 bases). Looked up from germline, CDR1 is LGHNA and CDR2 is YNFKEQ. Trimming shortened V by 2 bases and J by 5 bases, and 10 bases separated the two germline ends. CDR3 length: 14 residues. CDR3 loop: CASSQHGGDNEQFF. CDR3 DNA sequence: TGTGCCAGCAGCCAACACGGAGGGGACAATGAGCAGTTCTTC.

The chain is built from TRBV9 and TRBJ2-7; D not certain. Germline values: CDR1 SGDLS, CDR2 YYNGEE. The CDR3 has 14 amino acids. With 0 bases removed from V and 3 bases from J, the gap between germline ends came to 10 bases. In DNA form, the CDR3 reads TGTGCCAGCAGCGTAGGGGCCAAAAACTACGAGCAGTACTTC. It codes for CASSVGAKNYEQYF.

This clone has more than one count but fewer than ten. J is TRBJ2-5 and V is TRBV2, with 13 nucleotides matching TRBD2. The ends lost 3 bases at V and 4 bases at J; junction bases unmatched: 11. The CDR3 length is 18 residues. The V gene's germline CDR1 is SNHLY and CDR2 FYNNEI. In DNA, the CDR3 is TGTGCCAGCAGTGACTTTTCGGGACTAGCGGGGAGGGGAGAGACCCAGTACTTC. Translation: CASSDFSGLAGRGETQYF. Complete variable domain (other parts from reference TRBV2 and TRBJ2-5): EPEVTQTPSHQVTQMGQEVILRCVPISNHLYFYWYRQILGQKVEFLVSFYNNEISEKSEIFDDQFSVERPDGSNFTLKIRSTKLEDSAMYFCASSDFSGLAGRGETQYFGPGTRLLVL.

The sample holds one count of this clone. This chain uses TRBV6-5 with TRBJ1-1; a weak D match, TRBD1 (5 bases). Germline CDR1 is MNHEY and CDR2 is SVGAGI. V shed 7 bases and J shed 5 bases, with 20 bases lying between them. The CDR3 is 15 residues long. This CDR3 reads CASTDGGVRRTEAFF. The CDR3, as DNA: TGTGCCAGCACCGACGGGGGAGTCCGGAGGACTGAAGCTTTCTTT.

CDR3 bases: TGTGCCACCAGTGACAGGGGAGACACCGGGGAGCTGTTTTTT. Residues: CATSDRGDTGELFF. V and J are TRBV24-1 and TRBJ2-2; D is possibly TRBD1 (6 bases). The germline V and J ends were trimmed by 4 bases and 3 bases, with 8 bases remaining between them. The germline V gene encodes CDR1 KGHDR and CDR2 SFDVKD. The CDR3 contains 14 residues.

This CDR3 reads CATSRDVGEGWYGYTF. The DNA of the CDR3 is TGTGCCACCAGCAGAGATGTTGGGGAGGGGTGGTATGGCTACACCTTC. This chain uses TRBV15 with TRBJ1-2, with D possibly TRBD1 on 5 matching bases. Trimming removed 0 bases at V and 5 bases at J, with 16 bases between. Germline CDR1 is LNHNV and CDR2 is YYDKDF (reference sequence). CDR3 length equals 16 residues.

This chain joins TRBV7-9 and TRBJ1-2; no clear D gene. Germline-derived CDR1 and CDR2 are SEHNR and FQNEAQ (reference sequence). The CDR3 length is 14 residues. V lost 10 bases and J lost 2, with 17 bases in between. The CDR3 DNA sequence: TGTGCCACCCTCAGTGGCAGAAGAAACTATGGCTACACCTTC. Residues: CATLSGRRNYGYTF.

This chain connects TRBV2 to TRBJ2-5; D gene unclear. V gave up 4 bases and J gave up 3 bases, with 9 bases separating them. Per germline, CDR1 SNHLY and CDR2 FYNNEI. The CDR3 is 13 amino acids. The CDR3 spells CASSVNLEETQYF. The CDR3 bases are TGTGCCAGCAGTGTTAACTTGGAAGAGACCCAGTACTTC.

J is TRBJ2-4 and V is TRBV5-6; D is unresolved. V was clipped by 2 bases and J by 7 bases, with 10 bases between them. In germline, CDR1 is SGHDT, CDR2 YYEEEE. The CDR3 has 13 residues. This chain's CDR3 is CASSFSLVNIQYF. In DNA form, the CDR3 reads TGTGCCAGCAGCTTCTCCCTTGTGAACATTCAGTACTTC.

V and J are TRBV7-2 and TRBJ2-3; TRBD1 might be the D (6 bases). V was pared by 4 bases and J by 5 bases, with 16 bases between. There are 15 residues in the CDR3. Germline CDR1 SGHTA, CDR2 FQGNSA. The CDR3, as DNA: TGTGCCAGCAGCTGGCGGCAGGGGAGCTTAGATACGCAGTATTTT. It specifies CASSWRQGSLDTQYF.

This clone was counted a few times. The chain has TRBV19 and TRBJ1-5; TRBD1 agrees at 7 bases. With V trimmed by 6 bases and J by 3 bases, 5 bases remained unmatched. CDR1 is LNHDA and CDR2 is SQIVND in the germline V gene (reference sequence). The CDR3 contains 14 residues. The CDR3, as DNA: TGTGCCAGTAGCGGGACAGTTTACAATCAGCCCCAGCATTTT. It encodes CASSGTVYNQPQHF.

The chain uses TRBV27 and TRBJ2-5; D might be TRBD1 (5 bases). Trimming left V 4 bases short and J 5 bases short, with 14 bases between. This CDR3 is 14 amino acids long. The germline CDR1 and CDR2 sequences are MNHEY and SMNVEV (reference sequence). CDR3 region: CASSSAGLGETQYF. CDR3 coding DNA: TGTGCCAGCAGTTCAGCAGGGTTAGGGGAGACCCAGTACTTC.

The V gene is TRBV27, the J gene TRBJ1-5; D may be TRBD1 (5 bases). The CDR3 has 13 amino acids. Germline V gene lookup returns CDR1 MNHEY and CDR2 SMNVEV (reference sequence). Trimming shortened V by 3 bases and J by 8 bases, and 11 bases separated the two germline ends. CDR3 coding DNA: TGTGCCAGCAGTTTGTGGGGCGGGGAGCCCCAGCATTTT. It codes for CASSLWGGEPQHF.

This clone showed up just once. V usage is TRBV6-2 or TRBV6-3 and J usage is TRBJ2-7, with no clear D. V lost 4 bases and J lost 1, with 5 bases in between. CDR1 is MNHEY, CDR2 SVGEGT, per germline. The CDR3 covers 12 residues. The DNA of the CDR3 is TGTGCCAGCAGTTTCTTTTCCTACGAGCAGTACTTC. It encodes CASSFFSYEQYF.

The chain combines TRBV11-2 with TRBJ1-1; 9 bases agree with TRBD1. The CDR3 runs 17 residues. Germline CDR1 SGHAT, CDR2 FQNNGV. V gave up 3 bases and J gave up 0 bases; unmatched junction bases: 8. This CDR3 reads CASSLVGGTGLNTEAFF. CDR3 coding DNA: TGTGCCAGCAGCTTGGTCGGCGGGACAGGGTTGAACACTGAAGCTTTCTTT.

The chain joins TRBV7-9 to TRBJ1-5; 7 bases match TRBD1. V gave up 5 bases and J gave up 3 bases; unmatched junction bases: 4. Looked up from germline, CDR1 is SEHNR and CDR2 is FQNEAQ (reference sequence). The CDR3 extends over 14 amino acids. The CDR3, as DNA: TGTGCCAGCAGCCTAGGGACAGTCAATCAGCCCCAGCATTTT. Its protein is CASSLGTVNQPQHF. The full variable domain, in which reference TRBV7-9 and TRBJ1-5 provide the parts outside the CDR3, is DTGVSQNPRHKITKRGQNVTFRCDPISEHNRLYWYRQTLGQGPEFLTYFQNEAQLEKSRLLSDRFSAERPKGSFSTLEIQRTEQGDSAMYLCASSLGTVNQPQHFGDGTRLSIL.

The table lists this clone with a count of one. This chain joins TRBV10-3 and TRBJ1-2; D is perhaps TRBD1 (6 bases). Deletions cut 7 bases from V and 7 bases from J, with 16 bases between. CDR1 and CDR2 from the germline V gene are ENHRY and SYGVKD. The CDR3 has 13 amino acids. The CDR3 region is CAIKEGGGPGYTF. As DNA, the CDR3 is TGTGCCATCAAAGAGGGAGGGGGTCCTGGCTACACCTTC.

V usage is TRBV7-9 and J usage is TRBJ2-7; D is uncertain. The CDR3 has 12 residues. V shed 5 bases and J shed 5 bases, with 10 bases lying between them. Germline V gene data show CDR1 as SEHNR and CDR2 as FQNEAQ (reference sequence). CDR3: CASSRIENEQYF. The CDR3 nucleotides are TGTGCCAGCAGCCGAATCGAGAACGAGCAGTACTTC. The full variable domain, in which reference TRBV7-9 and TRBJ2-7 provide the parts outside the CDR3, is DTGVSQNPRHKITKRGQNVTFRCDPISEHNRLYWYRQTLGQGPEFLTYFQNEAQLEKSRLLSDRFSAERPKGSFSTLEIQRTEQGDSAMYLCASSRIENEQYFGPGTRLTVT.

CDR3 in DNA: TGTGCCTGGAGTCTAGAGGTTACAGGGAAGCGGGAAAAACTGTTTTTT. Protein sequence: CAWSLEVTGKREKLFF. The chain links TRBV30 to TRBJ1-4; the D gene is possibly TRBD1 (6 bases). The CDR3 has 16 amino acids. Per the germline V gene, CDR1 is GTSNPN and CDR2 is SVGIG (reference sequence). The V end lost 2 bases, the J end lost 8 bases, and 21 bases lay between the germline ends.

With regard to this clone: This same CDR3 is encoded by further DNA sequences in the sample. This rearrangement joins TRBV18 to TRBJ2-3; 11 nucleotides line up with TRBD2. Germline trimming cut 0 bases from V and 3 bases from J; bases unmatched to any gene: 2. CDR3 size: 16 residues. Per the germline V gene, CDR1 is KGHSH and CDR2 is LQKENI. DNA for the CDR3: TGTGCCAGCTCACCACCAGCTAGCGGGAGGACAGATACGCAGTATTTT. Translation gives CASSPPASGRTDTQYF.

The chain recombines TRBV19 with TRBJ1-5, with 10 bases matching TRBD1. Germline lookup yields CDR1 LNHDA and CDR2 SQIVND (reference sequence). With 4 bases clipped from V and 4 bases from J, the junction kept 7 bases outside the gene matches. This CDR3 spans 16 amino acids. The CDR3 here is CASSKGQGNRNQPQHF. CDR3 sequence (DNA): TGTGCCAGTAGTAAGGGACAGGGGAATAGGAATCAGCCCCAGCATTTT.

The chain is built from TRBV28 and TRBJ1-1; the D gene is possibly TRBD1 (6 bases). Germline lookup yields CDR1 MDHEN and CDR2 SYDVKM. The V end lost 5 bases, the J end lost 7 bases, and 17 bases lay between the germline ends. This CDR3 contains 14 residues. CDR3 residues: CASSDTGRIFEAFF. CDR3 coding DNA: TGTGCCAGCAGTGATACAGGGCGTATCTTTGAAGCTTTCTTT.